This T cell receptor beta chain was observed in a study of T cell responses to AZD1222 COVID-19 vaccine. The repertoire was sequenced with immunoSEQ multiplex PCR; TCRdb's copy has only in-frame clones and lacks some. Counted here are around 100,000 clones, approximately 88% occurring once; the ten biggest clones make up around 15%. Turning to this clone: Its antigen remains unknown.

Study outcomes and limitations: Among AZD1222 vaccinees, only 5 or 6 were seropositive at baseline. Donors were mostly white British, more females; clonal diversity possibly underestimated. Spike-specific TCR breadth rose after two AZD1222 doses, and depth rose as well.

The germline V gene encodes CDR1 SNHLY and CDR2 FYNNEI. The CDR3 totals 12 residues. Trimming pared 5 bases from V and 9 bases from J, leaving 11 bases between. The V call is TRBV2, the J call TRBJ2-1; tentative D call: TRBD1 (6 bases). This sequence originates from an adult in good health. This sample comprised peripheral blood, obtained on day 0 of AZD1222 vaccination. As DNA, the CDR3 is TGTGCCAGCAGTTCCCAGGGGATTGAGCAGTTCTTC. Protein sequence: CASSSQGIEQFF.